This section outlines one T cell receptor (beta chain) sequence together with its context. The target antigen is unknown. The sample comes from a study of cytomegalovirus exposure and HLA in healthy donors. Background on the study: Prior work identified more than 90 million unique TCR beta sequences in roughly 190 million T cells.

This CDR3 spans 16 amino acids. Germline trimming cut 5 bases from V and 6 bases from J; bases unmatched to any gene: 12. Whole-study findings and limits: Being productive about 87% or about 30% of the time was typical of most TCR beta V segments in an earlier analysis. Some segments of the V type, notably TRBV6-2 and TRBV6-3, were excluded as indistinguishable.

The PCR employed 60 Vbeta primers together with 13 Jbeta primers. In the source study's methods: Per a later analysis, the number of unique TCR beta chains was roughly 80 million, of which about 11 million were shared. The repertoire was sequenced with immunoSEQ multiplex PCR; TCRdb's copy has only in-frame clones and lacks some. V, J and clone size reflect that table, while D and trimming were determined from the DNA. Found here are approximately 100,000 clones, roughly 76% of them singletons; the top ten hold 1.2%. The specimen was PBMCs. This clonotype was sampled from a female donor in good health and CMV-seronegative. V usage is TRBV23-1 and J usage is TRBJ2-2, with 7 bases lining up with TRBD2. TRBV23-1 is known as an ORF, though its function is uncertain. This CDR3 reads CASSRVGEGGSGELFF. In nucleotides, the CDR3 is TGCGCCAGCAGTAGAGTAGGGGAGGGAGGGTCCGGGGAGCTGTTTTTT.